This T cell receptor beta chain emerged from a study of cytomegalovirus exposure and HLA in healthy donors (dated by TCRdb to the late 2010s). With respect to the entire study: According to an earlier analysis of 587 of the donors, about 180 million T cells yielded 90 million to 140 million unique TCR beta sequences and approximately 300 Gb of sequence data. Because of strong linkage in the cohort, a handful of DR-DQ haplotypes were treated as single units for association and clustering. Every repertoire in the discovery cohort had been generated on one and the same sequencing platform. To predict cytomegalovirus infection status, the study combined high-throughput TCR immunosequencing, statistical association of individual TCRs with disease status, and machine learning. To decide whether each TCR beta V gene segment behaved as functional or pseudogenic, an earlier analysis of approximately 600 of the donors relied on high-throughput TCR beta sequencing. The aim of the study was to test whether cataloging public T cell receptors could identify signatures of past pathogen exposure. An early release that covered roughly 600 HLA-typed donors contained approximately 300 gigabases of sequencing data and about 84 million unique TCR sequences. Along with the approximately 670-subject first cohort, a separate validation cohort of about 110 different subjects was used. Donor age, sex, ethnicity and CMV serostatus were compiled together with the repertoire data. A later genetic analysis used genome-wide SNP genotypes for about three fifths of the roughly 700 donors, treating that subset as a discovery cohort. On average, over 200,000 unique TCR beta nucleotide sequences were sequenced per donor among 398 genotyped donors of the cohort, with around 19% of those sequences being non-productive. In a later analysis, previously published TCR beta repertoires from about 640 donors were re-analyzed and high-resolution HLA genotyping was added so that TCR occurrence patterns could be studied. Of the 350 to 450 genotyped donors, 81% fell in the genetic ancestry cluster associated with self-reported Caucasian donors. The later analysis used no new phenotypic data to find candidate immune exposures, relying instead on TCR beta sequences and their occurrence across donors. The number of typed donors differed by locus: roughly 629-630 for A, B, C, DRB1 and DQB1; 522 for DQA1; roughly 600 for DPA1; and roughly 490 for DPB1. HLA typing covered class I and class II loci at four-digit resolution. The study profiled the T cell repertoires of 500 to 800 subjects by immunosequencing and related them to cytomegalovirus serostatus.

The junction shows trimming of 8 bases on V and 4 bases on J, plus 11 bases between the germline ends. The germline V gene specifies SNHLY as CDR1 and FYNNEI as CDR2. Spanning cysteine to phenylalanine, the CDR3 consists of 12 amino acids. CDR3 DNA is the only sequence kept; it has 36 bases, read in frame from the first base. This clone appeared a few times. Its target antigen remains unknown. Base qualities are not provided; no much larger clone lies one nucleotide away. The paper as a whole reports these results and caveats: Assigning TCR associations to individual alleles was difficult when HLA alleles, especially DR and DQ, strongly co-occurred. In both the original and validation cohorts, the classifier was reported to diagnose cytomegalovirus status with high specificity and sensitivity. Sequencing depth was assumed to be roughly uniform across donors in the presence/absence analyses, though that assumption may not hold. The authors suggested that the approach could potentially be generalized to other disease states and immunological phenotypes. In an earlier analysis of 450 to 750 of the donors, most TCR beta V segments appeared in productive rearrangements about 90% or about 30% of the time, broadly matching IMGT annotations. While some public TCRs were present in many individuals, most TCR sequences turned up only very rarely across donors. A further reported finding was that TCR beta sequences accurately predicted the HLA-A and HLA-B alleles for most subjects in the first cohort. The cohort was sequenced for TCR beta chains only, and without alpha or paired-chain data the features that could be detected were limited. In a later analysis, around 15,000 TCR beta sequences were associated with specific HLA alleles at a false discovery rate of 0.05. HLA typing was unavailable for some donors at each locus, so association tests used only the typed subset. CMV serostatus was the only immune exposure information available for the cohort. V-gene and J-gene trimming of TCR beta chains was associated with a missense DCLRE1C variant in a later genetic analysis, and the association was replicated in an independent cohort. The study listed 150 to 200 TCR beta chains as associated with cytomegalovirus. Because the 87-base-pair reads could not distinguish some IMGT-functional V segments, including TRBV6-2 and TRBV6-3, those segments were excluded. A group of highly shared sequence variants was considered likely to be a technical artifact of the sequencing pipeline. In a later analysis, TCR association rates were found to vary across HLA loci, with the most associated TCRs seen for DRB1 alleles and the fewest for HLA-C alleles. A few of the identified cytomegalovirus-associated TCR beta chains were confirmed in vitro to be specific for cytomegalovirus antigens. Correlated functional status among segregating V segments might be attributable to linkage disequilibrium, but an unknown experimental factor could not be ruled out. A later analysis reported that several top co-occurrence clusters appeared linked to parvovirus B19, influenza, CMV and Epstein-Barr virus. Most CMV-associated TCR beta chains appeared to be HLA-restricted in a later analysis, and the HLA associations seemed to be driven largely by CMV exposure. Over 15 rarely observed V segments, including chromosome 9 orphons, were excluded from the earlier analysis of approximately 500 of the donors because counts were too low. Compared with equally common non-associated chains, HLA-associated TCR beta chains in a later analysis were more clonally expanded and had lower generation probabilities. Compared with the approximately 670-donor mean, donors in an Asian-associated ancestry cluster had fewer N-insertions in productive TCRs, according to a later genetic analysis.

In total, around 600 healthy bone marrow donors made up the cohort. All cohort members were sampled while nominally healthy, although unrecorded immune exposures were likely present. The donor was CMV seronegative and was included in the group of hundreds of seronegative cohort members. A peripheral blood sample was collected from each donor, and TCR beta sequencing was performed on peripheral blood mononuclear cells. Genomic DNA was extracted from the blood cell samples with the Qiagen DNeasy Blood Extraction Kit. Library preparation employed the immunoSEQ multiplex PCR assay. For the multiplex PCR, a mixture combining 60 forward primers for TCR Vbeta segments and 13 reverse primers for TCR Jbeta segments was used. Amplification of the CDR3 region of rearranged TCR beta genes was performed with a multiplex PCR assay on genomic DNA. On the Illumina HiSeq System, the amplified TCR beta libraries were sequenced as 87-base-pair reads. Processing in the source paper ran as follows. A later analysis counted about 80 million unique TCR beta chains across the 550 to 750 repertoires, and some 11 million of these chains were shared by at least two donors. Raw reads were error-corrected and collapsed into unique sequences with a nearest-neighbor algorithm that merged closely related sequences to remove PCR and sequencing errors. CDR3 sequences were aligned to IMGT reference sequences to assign V, D and J gene segments. For a sequence to be retained, a match of at least six nucleotides was required to both a V gene segment and a J gene segment. Rearrangements were classified as productive when the CDR3 lacked stop codons and remained in frame with V and J, and all other rearrangements were classified as non-productive. CDR3 was defined according to IMGT convention as the region running from the second conserved V-encoded cysteine to the conserved J-encoded phenylalanine. The earlier analysis of 500 to 750 of the donors excluded any sequence lacking an unambiguous match to a single V gene segment. In an earlier analysis of several hundred of the donors, V segments were called functional above 56.7% productive rearrangements and were called segregating when the between-donor standard deviation exceeded 5%. A statistical classification framework was developed to diagnose cytomegalovirus status using the catalog of TCR beta chain sequences. V and J gene assignment, in a later analysis, came from comparing TCR nucleotide sequences with IMGT/GENE-DB human TR gene sequences. In a later analysis, CDR3 sequences and most-parsimonious VDJ recombination scenarios were assigned using the TCRdist pipeline. In a later analysis, each TCR beta chain was defined by its CDR3 amino acid sequence together with its V-gene family, and reads without a unique V-gene family were excluded. As a way to deal with suspected cross-contamination and a sequencing artifact, a later analysis dropped hundreds of nucleotide sequences that were highly shared and had low generation probability. For each public chain, a later analysis derived a clonal expansion index from normalized ranks of inferred template counts within each repertoire. A later analysis computed generation probabilities with a VDJ recombination model fitted to out-of-frame rearrangements, and checked the results against IGoR. In a later analysis, hypergeometric tests were used to score TCR-TCR, TCR-HLA and TCR-CMV co-occurrence, with a repertoire-size bias correction applied to TCR pairs. False discovery rates were estimated in a later analysis by permuting HLA or CMV assignments 20 times. In a later analysis, co-occurring TCRs were grouped using DBSCAN, with TCRdist sequence similarity added in when clustering inside HLA-allele-positive subsets. Co-occurrence clustering excluded repertoires with fewer than 30,000 or more than 120,000 public chains, plus five with anomalous nucleotide sharing. Entries here come from immuneACCESS through TCRdb and include only in-frame sequences with V and J called. Some clones fail to appear in such tables; in the studies checked, an unresolved V gene covers under half of the shortfall, and the cause of the remainder is unknown. D and trimming were read from the DNA, whereas the V and J calls and clone size are those reported in that table. This sample has 200,000 to 250,000 clones in its table, and about 70% of those were observed once. The ten largest clones represent less than 2% of the sample.

The receptor chain draws on TRBV2 and TRBJ1-2, with TRBD1 tentatively as D gene (5 bases match). The sample was PBMCs. The TCR sequence derives from a woman younger than 45 in good health and CMV-seronegative. CDR3 sequence: CASARVSYGYTF. The DNA sequence is given as TGTGCCAGCGCCAGGGTTAGCTATGGCTACACCTTC.